The TCR beta chain described here comes from a study of CD8 T cells in ankylosing spondylitis. Points on this clonotype: Its antigen is undetermined.

The V end lost 11 bases, the J end lost 0 bases, and 11 bases lay between the germline ends. CDR3 length: 13 amino acids. Germline CDR1 is ENHRY and CDR2 is SYGVKD. It was by quantitative 5'-RACE with molecular barcodes that TCR beta libraries were made. One entry per CDR3 protein results from TCRdb running MiXCR on the 5' RACE reads. This sample carries about 450,000 distinct CDR3 sequences, about 25% of them seen once, and the ten largest clones take about 0.9%. Study-wide points: Peripheral blood samples showed relatively rare disease-linked clones, and these clones were CD8+. According to the report, clones linked to the disease were significantly enriched in matched synovial fluid samples taken from ankylosing spondylitis patients. Several of the motif variants were reported before in synovial fluid and blood from reactive arthritis. Ankylosing spondylitis blood appeared to be characterized by a TCR beta motif of eight highly homologous variants.

The TCR comes from a male donor with ankylosing spondylitis. Sample: blood, either unsorted or a sorted T cell fraction (not recorded which). This chain uses TRBV10-3 with TRBJ1-3; tentatively, D is TRBD1 (6 bases). CDR3 amino acids: CASGESSGNTIYF. DNA of the CDR3: TGTGCCTCAGGGGAGAGCTCTGGAAACACCATATATTTT.